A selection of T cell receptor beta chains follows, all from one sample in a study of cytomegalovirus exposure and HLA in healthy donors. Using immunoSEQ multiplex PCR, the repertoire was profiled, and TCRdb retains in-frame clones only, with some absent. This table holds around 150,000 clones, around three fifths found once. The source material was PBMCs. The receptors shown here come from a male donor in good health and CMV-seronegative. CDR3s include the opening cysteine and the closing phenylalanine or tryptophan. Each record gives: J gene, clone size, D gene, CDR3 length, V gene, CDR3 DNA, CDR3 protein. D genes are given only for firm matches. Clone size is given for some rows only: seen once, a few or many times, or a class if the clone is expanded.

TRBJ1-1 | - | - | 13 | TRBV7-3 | TGTGCCAGCAGCTCGAGGGCGGTCACTGAAGCTTTCTTT | CASSSRAVTEAFF
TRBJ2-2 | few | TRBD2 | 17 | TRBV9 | TGTGCCAGCAGCGTATTAGCGGGGGGGCTCTCCACCGGGGAGCTGTTTTTT | CASSVLAGGLSTGELFF
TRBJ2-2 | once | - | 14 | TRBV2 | TGTGCCACTAGGACAGTTGCGAACACCGGGGAGCTGTTTTTT | CATRTVANTGELFF
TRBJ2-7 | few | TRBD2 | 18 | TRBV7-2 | TGTGCCAGCAGCTTAACCTACCCGGGGGACTATCTCTCCTACGAGCAGTACTTC | CASSLTYPGDYLSYEQYF
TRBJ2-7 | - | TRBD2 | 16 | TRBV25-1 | TGTGCCAGCAGTGACATCGTTTCAGCGGGGAGCTACGAGCAGTACTTC | CASSDIVSAGSYEQYF
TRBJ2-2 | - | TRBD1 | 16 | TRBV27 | TGTGCCAGCAGTTTAAAGGGGGCCCTCGGGGCCGGGGAGCTGTTTTTT | CASSLKGALGAGELFF
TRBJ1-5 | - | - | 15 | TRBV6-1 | TGTGCCAGCAGTGGCGGCCCCATACCGACTCAGCCCCAGCATTTT | CASSGGPIPTQPQHF
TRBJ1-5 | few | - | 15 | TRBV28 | TGTGCCAGCAGTTCCGTGGGTGAGGGCAATCAGCCCCAGCATTTT | CASSSVGEGNQPQHF
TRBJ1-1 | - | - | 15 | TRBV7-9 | TGTGCCAGCAGCTTAAATGGGGGGGCGCGGACTGAAGCTTTCTTT | CASSLNGGARTEAFF
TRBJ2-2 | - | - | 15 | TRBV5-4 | TGTGCCAGCAGCCGATTCAAGGCAGGCACCGGGGAGCTGTTTTTT | CASSRFKAGTGELFF
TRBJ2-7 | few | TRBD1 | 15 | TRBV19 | TGTGCCAGTAGTAGAGGGACAGGGTCGGTCTACGAGCAGTACTTC | CASSRGTGSVYEQYF
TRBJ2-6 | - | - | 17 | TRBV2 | TGTGCCAGCAGTACCGGACAGCTACTCTCTGGGGCCAACGTCCTGACTTTC | CASSTGQLLSGANVLTF
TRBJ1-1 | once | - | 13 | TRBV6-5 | TGTGCCAGCAGTTCCGACTCTTGGACTGAAGCTTTCTTT | CASSSDSWTEAFF
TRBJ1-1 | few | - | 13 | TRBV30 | TGTGCCTGGAGTGTAAGCGGGGGCACTGAAGCTTTCTTT | CAWSVSGGTEAFF
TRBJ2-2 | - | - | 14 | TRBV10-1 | TGCGCCAGCAGTGACCCACAGGGAACCGGGGAGCTGTTTTTT | CASSDPQGTGELFF
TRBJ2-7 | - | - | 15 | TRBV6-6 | TGTGCCAGCAGTTCCGACAGTACCGCCCCCTACGAGCAGTACTTC | CASSSDSTAPYEQYF
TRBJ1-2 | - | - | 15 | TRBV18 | TGTGCCAGCTCACCAGGGCCAGGGGAACCCTATGGCTACACCTTC | CASSPGPGEPYGYTF
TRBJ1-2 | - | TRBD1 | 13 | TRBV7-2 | TGTGCCAGCAGCTTACCAGGGGGCTATGGCTACACCTTC | CASSLPGGYGYTF
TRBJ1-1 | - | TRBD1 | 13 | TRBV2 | TGTGCCATCTGGACAGGGAGGGGGACTGAAGCTTTCTTT | CAIWTGRGTEAFF
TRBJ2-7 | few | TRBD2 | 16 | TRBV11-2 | TGTGCCAGCAGCTTAGACCGGGGGCTAGCGGGCTACGAGCAGTACTTC | CASSLDRGLAGYEQYF
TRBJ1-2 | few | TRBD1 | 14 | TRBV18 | TGTGCCAGCTCCAGGGACAGGTCCAACTATGGCTACACCTTC | CASSRDRSNYGYTF
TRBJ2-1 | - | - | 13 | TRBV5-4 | TGTGCCAGCAGCTTGTTCAGCGTCAATGAGCAGTTCTTC | CASSLFSVNEQFF
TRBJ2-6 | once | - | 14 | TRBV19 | TGTGCCAGTAGTCCCGTCTCTGGGGCCAACGTCCTGACTTTC | CASSPVSGANVLTF
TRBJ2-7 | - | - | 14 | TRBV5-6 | TGTGCCAGCAGCTTGGTCGGCGGAGCCTACGAGCAGTACTTC | CASSLVGGAYEQYF
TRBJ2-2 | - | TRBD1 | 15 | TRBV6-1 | TGTGCCAGCAGTGAGGGACAGGGCAACACCGGGGAGCTGTTTTTT | CASSEGQGNTGELFF
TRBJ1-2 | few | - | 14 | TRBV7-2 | TGTGCCAGCAGCTTAGGTGGGGGGGTTTATGGCTACACCTTC | CASSLGGGVYGYTF
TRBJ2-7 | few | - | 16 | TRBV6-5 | TGTGCCAGCAGTTACATGGGGCCACCCAGCTCCTACGAGCAGTACTTC | CASSYMGPPSSYEQYF
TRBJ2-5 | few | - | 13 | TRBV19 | TGTGCCAGTAGAACCCCCTCAGGGGAGACCCAGTACTTC | CASRTPSGETQYF
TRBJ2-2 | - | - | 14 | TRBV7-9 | TGTGCCAGCCTTGGAGCTACGAACACCGGGGAGCTGTTTTTT | CASLGATNTGELFF
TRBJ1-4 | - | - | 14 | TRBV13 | TGTGCCAGCAGCCCCGACAGGTCTAGAGAAAAACTGTTTTTT | CASSPDRSREKLFF
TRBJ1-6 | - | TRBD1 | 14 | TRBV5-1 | TGCGCCAGCAGCCTCGGAGGGGGCAATTCACCCCTCCACTTT | CASSLGGGNSPLHF
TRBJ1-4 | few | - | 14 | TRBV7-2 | TGTGCCAGCAGGGACAGCGGGGCGGGTGAAAAACTGTTTTTT | CASRDSGAGEKLFF
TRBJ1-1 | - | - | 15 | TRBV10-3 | TGTGCCATCACCTATGAGGGGGGGAGGAACACTGAAGCTTTCTTT | CAITYEGGRNTEAFF
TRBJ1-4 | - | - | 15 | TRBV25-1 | TGTGCCAGCAGGCGGGGGGCGCAGGCTAATGAAAAACTGTTTTTT | CASRRGAQANEKLFF
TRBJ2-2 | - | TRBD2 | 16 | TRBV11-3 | TGTGCCAGCAGCTTGACTAGCGGGGGGGCCCACGGGGAGCTGTTTTTT | CASSLTSGGAHGELFF
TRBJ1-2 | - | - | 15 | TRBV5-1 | TGCGCCAGCAGCTTTCGACAGAGTTTAAGCTATGGCTACCCCTTC | CASSFRQSLSYGYPF
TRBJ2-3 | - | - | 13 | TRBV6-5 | TGTGCCAGCAGCTATCCTAGCACAGATACGCAGTATTTT | CASSYPSTDTQYF
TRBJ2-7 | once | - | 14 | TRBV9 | TGTGCCAGCAGCCCTCGGGACACGAGCTACGAGCAGTACTTC | CASSPRDTSYEQYF
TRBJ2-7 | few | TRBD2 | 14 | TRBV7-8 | TGTGCCAGCAGCCTGACTAGCGCTAATTACGAGCAGTACTTC | CASSLTSANYEQYF
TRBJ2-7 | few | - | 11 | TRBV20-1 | TGCAGTGCGACTCCCCTATACGAGCAGTACTTC | CSATPLYEQYF